This T cell receptor (beta chain) emerged from a study of blood T cells in healthy people across ages. The length of the CDR3 is 15 residues. Germline loops: CDR1 SGDLS, CDR2 YYNGEE. With 0 bases clipped from V and 1 base from J, the junction kept 3 bases outside the gene matches. The study, taken as a whole, reports: Long-lived donors had more naive CD4+ cells and higher diversity than aged donors.

This clonotype showed up just a few times. The antigen remains undetermined. Primers used in a second PCR of roughly 6 to 11 cycles were a sample-barcoded 5' primer and a J-beta primer mix. One entry per CDR3 protein results from TCRdb running MiXCR on the 5' RACE reads. Found here are 650,000 to 950,000 distinct CDR3 sequences, 44% of them singletons; the top ten hold about a fifth. This clonotype was obtained from a man between 60 and 75 years old in good health. The sequenced sample was blood. V usage is TRBV9 and J usage is TRBJ2-5; 7 nucleotides agree with TRBD2. The CDR3 nucleotides read TGTGCCAGCAGCGTAGGCTCTAGCGGCCAAGAGACCCAGTACTTC. This sequence encodes CASSVGSSGQETQYF.